This entry is about one T cell receptor (beta chain). This clone was counted between two and nine times. This clone's antigen is unknown. One base away there is no much larger clone; base qualities are not given. At the junction V is shortened by 4 bases and J by 6 bases; bases outside the gene matches: 9. CDR1 and CDR2 were assigned from the germline V gene as SGHRS and YFSETQ. The CDR3 runs 15 amino acids, cysteine and phenylalanine included. The retained sequence is limited to the CDR3, 45 bases, with the frame set at the first base. These data originate in a study of shared T cell receptors in the human thymus (dated by TCRdb to about 2021). About the full investigation: The study investigated the way shared, self-reactive T-cell receptor alpha chains are produced in the human thymus.

The library was obtained by the immunoSEQ multiplex PCR assay. TCRdb limited this immuneACCESS table to in-frame rearrangements with V and J called. A share of clones is missing; checked studies link under half to unresolved V genes, and the rest is unexplained. The sample table shows 700,000 or so clones, and 80% to 90% are seen once. Roughly 0.01% of the sample comes from the top ten. The sample was also linked to a second study, of human thymus T cells. Looking at the second paper: Immunologically healthy infants undergoing open corrective cardiac surgery for congenital heart defects in Finland were used as donors. Thymus tissue was collected as surgical resects that were removed during corrective cardiac surgery. Both the thymic and the peripheral blood repertoires appeared to show biased V and J gene segment usage. The related research reported highly overlapping thymic TCR repertoires among unrelated individuals. TCR alpha and beta repertoires from roughly 8 infant thymus samples and a few related peripheral blood samples were characterized in the study. Donor ages ranged from about 7 to 244 days, and the cohort comprised six male and a couple of female infants. Thymocytes were freed from the tissue by mechanical means and kept at -70 degrees C as pellets of roughly 9-34 million cells. A QIAsymphony instrument was used to extract genomic DNA from the frozen cell pellets. The immunoSEQ multiplex PCR assay was used to amplify the TCRB and TCRAD loci from a standardized amount of quality-controlled genomic DNA. Amplicons spanned the V(D)J region at a length sufficient to cover the CDR3 and identify V and J genes. Amplicon sequencing was performed on an Illumina platform through the commercial immunoSEQ service. Corrections for primer bias and sequencing errors followed previously described methods, while TCRAD and TCRB definitions were based on the IMGT database. Analysis of the repertoires was done with immunoSEQ Analyzer 3.0 and VDJTools and included basic statistics, V/J segment usage, diversity estimates, rarefaction and pairwise overlap. Diversity was estimated using the Chao1, ChaoE, Efron-Thisted, Shannon and inverse Simpson indices, and was also estimated on datasets down-sampled to the size of the smallest sample. Repertoire overlap used strict matching of CDR3 nucleotide sequence, V gene and J gene, with Jaccard-based multidimensional scaling clustering. On average, thymus samples yielded around 810,000 unique TCRB clonotypes, whereas blood samples yielded about 84,000.

The V gene is TRBV5-1 and the J gene is TRBJ2-3; 9 bases in the middle match TRBD2. This receptor was obtained from a girl under three years old with a congenital heart defect. Donor details come from another sample of the same person, matched by shared clones. Sequencing used thymocytes. The CDR3 corresponds to CASSPPGLASDTQYF. The sequenced DNA: TGCGCCAGCAGCCCGCCGGGACTAGCCTCTGATACGCAGTATTTT.